Presented here are 10 T cell receptor beta chains from one specimen sequenced in a study of cytomegalovirus exposure and HLA in healthy donors. 13 Jbeta primers and 60 Vbeta primers were used for the PCR. Sequencing used immunoSEQ multiplex PCR; TCRdb keeps in-frame clones, though not all of them. Among fewer than 250,000 clones, about four fifths were seen once, and the ten largest hold about 1.8%. Sequencing was done on a sample of PBMCs. All receptors come from a man aged 18 to 35 in good health and CMV-seronegative.

The V and J genes are TRBV9 and TRBJ2-7; D is possibly TRBD1 (5 bases). This CDR3 region has 13 residues. Trimming removed 4 bases from V and 2 bases from J, with 10 bases in between. In germline, CDR1 is SGDLS, CDR2 YYNGEE. The CDR3 DNA follows: TGTGCCAGCAGCACGGACACCGCCTACGAGCAGTACTTC. Translation: CASSTDTAYEQYF.

The chain has TRBV27 and TRBJ2-5; maybe TRBD1 (6 bases). The J call is uncertain, as TRBJ2-7 better fits the DNA end. The germline CDR1 and CDR2 sequences are MNHEY and SMNVEV (reference sequence). CDR3 length: 15 residues. CDR3 DNA: TGTGCCAGCAGTTTTGATAACAGGGAGACCTACGAGCAGTACTTC. It yields the protein CASSFDNRETYEQYF.

V usage is TRBV7-2 and J usage is TRBJ2-3, with 7 bases lining up with TRBD1. The germline gives CDR1 SGHTA, CDR2 FQGNSA. Trimming removed 1 base from V and 5 bases from J; junction bases left unmatched: 6. This CDR3 has 15 amino acids. CDR3: CASSLEGGWGDTQYF. In nucleotides, the CDR3 is TGTGCCAGCAGCTTAGAAGGGGGCTGGGGAGATACGCAGTATTTT.

The genes are TRBV7-2 and TRBJ1-3, with D perhaps TRBD1 (5 bases). The CDR3 consists of 16 residues. Trimming left V 5 bases short and J 7 bases short, with 21 bases between. Germline V CDR1 and CDR2: SGHTA, FQGNSA. DNA of the CDR3: TGTGCCAGCAGCAGTAGCCCGGATCCGGGGGTGAACACCATATATTTT. Translating it yields CASSSSPDPGVNTIYF. The full variable domain, its missing parts supplied by reference TRBV7-2 and TRBJ1-3, is GAGVSQSPSNKVTEKGKDVELRCDPISGHTALYWYRQSLGQGLEFLIYFQGNSAPDKSGLPSDRFSAERTGGSVSTLTIQRTQQEDSAVYLCASSSSPDPGVNTIYFGEGSWLTVV.

The V and J genes are TRBV6-5 and TRBJ1-1; D possibly corresponds to TRBD1 (5 bases). Trimming took 2 bases from V and 1 from J, leaving 8 bases between them. Germline V CDR1 and CDR2: MNHEY, SVGAGI. The CDR3 runs 14 residues. In nucleotides, the CDR3 is TGTGCCAGCAGTTACAGCGGGGCGAACACTGAAGCTTTCTTT. It codes for CASSYSGANTEAFF.

This CDR3 reads CATSRGQGDGYTF. The CDR3 DNA follows: TGTGCCACCAGCAGAGGGCAGGGCGACGGCTACACCTTC. V usage is TRBV15 and J usage is TRBJ1-2, with D possibly being TRBD1 (5 bases). V was shortened by 1 base and J by 8 bases, with 11 bases between the two germline ends. Germline V lookup: CDR1 LNHNV, CDR2 YYDKDF (reference sequence). CDR3 size: 13 residues.

This chain links TRBV28 with TRBJ2-5; no clear D. V gave up 9 bases and J gave up 5 bases, with 16 bases separating them. The CDR3 consists of 13 residues. The V gene's germline CDR1 is MDHEN and CDR2 SYDVKM. The CDR3 nucleotides are TGTGCCAGTCTTGGAGCAGCAAGGGAGACCCAGTACTTC. Translating gives CASLGAARETQYF.

The chain is built from TRBV13 and TRBJ2-7; TRBD2 is a possible D gene (5 bases). The CDR3 totals 15 residues. V gave up 3 bases and J gave up 7 bases, with 19 bases separating them. Germline lookup yields CDR1 PRHDT and CDR2 FYEKMQ (reference sequence). The CDR3 region is CASSFRSAGSGEQYF. The CDR3 DNA follows: TGTGCCAGCAGCTTTCGGTCGGCGGGTTCGGGAGAGCAGTACTTC.

The V gene is TRBV6-5, the J gene TRBJ1-6, with D possibly being TRBD1 (5 bases). Trimming removed 11 bases at V and 14 bases at J, with 19 bases between. From germline, CDR1 is MNHEY and CDR2 SVGAGI. This CDR3 has 12 residues. CDR3: CAVGALSQALHF. In nucleotides, the CDR3 is TGTGCCGTAGGGGCCTTATCTCAGGCCCTCCACTTT.

The chain combines TRBV7-8 with TRBJ2-5; TRBD2 matches 13 bases. The J segment lost 5 bases and the V segment lost 5 bases, leaving 14 bases of the junction unmatched. CDR3 length equals 18 residues. CDR1 is SGHVS and CDR2 is FQNEAQ in the germline V gene. The CDR3 region has the DNA TGTGCCAGCAGCCTAAGCTCTACTAGCGGGGGGGCACGGGAGACCCAGTACTTC. Its translation: CASSLSSTSGGARETQYF.